Sequencing of this T cell receptor (beta chain) was carried out in a study of lung T cells in sarcoidosis with Löfgren's syndrome. TCRdb ran MiXCR on the reads and lists one entry per CDR3 protein. The table has 60,000 to 65,000 distinct CDR3 sequences, around 21% seen once. The CDR3 runs to 12 residues. Germline CDR1 is DFQATT and CDR2 is SNEGSKA (reference sequence). This clonotype was observed once. A read error may explain this, as a much larger clone is one base away. The chain carries TRBV20-1 and TRBJ1-2; D ambiguous. The clonotype originates from a human donor with sarcoidosis (Löfgren's syndrome or another form), or a control subject (not recorded which). The sequenced sample was CD4+ T cells from PBMCs. CDR3 sequence: CNARSESYGYTF. CDR3 in DNA: TGCAATGCTAGGAGCGAGTCCTATGGCTACACCTTC.